Described below is a single TCR beta chain sequence and its context. The data are from a study of blood T cell repertoires in COVID-19. Whole-study context: Samples came from the United States, Italy and Spain, spanning acute and convalescent COVID-19. The cDNA or gDNA used as material had been derived from T cells, B-cell-depleted T cells, or PBMCs.

This CDR3 has 19 residues. Germline V lookup: CDR1 KGHSH, CDR2 LQKENI. The V and J ends lost 1 base and 13 bases, in that order; junction bases with no gene match: 22. In the original analysis: The assay estimated nucleated cells by amplifying reference gene primers. TCRdb keeps only in-frame clones here, not all; method: immunoSEQ multiplex PCR. The V and J calls and the clone size are those of that table, but D and trimming were determined from the DNA. Of approximately 97,000 clones in the sample, just over 90% are singletons; the top ten hold about 1.7%. This receptor was obtained from a man in his sixties with acute or convalescent COVID-19. The chain carries TRBV18 and TRBJ1-6; 7 nucleotides line up with TRBD1. Sequencing was carried out using peripheral blood. CDR3 region: CASSPLAGGRGSFGSPLHF. For the CDR3, the DNA is TGTGCCAGCTCACCACTTGCGGGGGGCAGGGGGAGTTTCGGATCGCCCCTCCACTTT.